This T cell receptor (beta chain) was identified in a study of cytomegalovirus exposure and HLA in healthy donors. Germline CDR1 SGHRS, CDR2 YFSETQ. With V trimmed by 1 base and J by 8 bases, 7 bases remained unmatched. The CDR3 length is 15 residues. Researchers ran the PCR with 60 Vbeta and 13 Jbeta primers. Only in-frame clones appear in the TCRdb table, and some are missing; sequencing was by immunoSEQ multiplex PCR. This sample has about 73,000 clones, with 80% found just once. Sequenced: PBMCs. The source of this sequence is a male donor in good health and CMV-seronegative. V usage is TRBV5-1 and J usage is TRBJ1-4, with 8 bases identical to TRBD1. The CDR3, as DNA: TGCGCCAGCAGCTTGAGCAGGGGGCTAGAGGAAAAACTGTTTTTT. Protein sequence: CASSLSRGLEEKLFF. Drawing the rest from reference TRBV5-1 and TRBJ1-4, the complete variable domain is KAGVTQTPRYLIKTRGQQVTLSCSPISGHRSVSWYQQTPGQGLQFLFEYFSETQRNKGNFPGRFSGRQFSNSRSEMNVSTLELGDSALYLCASSLSRGLEEKLFFGSGTQLSVL.